A selection of T cell receptor beta chains follows, all from one sample in a study of blood T cells in healthy people across ages. MiXCR, run by TCRdb on the 5' RACE reads, gives a single entry per CDR3 protein. The data show 550,000 to 700,000 distinct CDR3 sequences, 27% seen once. Sequences were obtained from blood. The receptors derive from a woman in her 70s in good health. The CDR3 runs from the conserved cysteine through the conserved F or W. D genes are given only for firm matches. Some rows have no size entry. The others give once, few or many, or a class for an expanded clone.

V gene	D gene	clone size	J gene	CDR3 DNA	CDR3 protein
TRBV29-1	.	.	TRBJ1-2	TGCAGCGTCGAAAGGGACTATGGCTACACCTTC	CSVERDYGYTF
TRBV29-1	TRBD1	.	TRBJ2-3	TGCAGCGTTGTTGGGACAGGGTTTACAGATACGCAGTATTTT	CSVVGTGFTDTQYF
TRBV7-2	.	few	TRBJ1-3	TGTGCCAGCAGCCCCCAGGGAGGGCCTGGAAACACCATATATTTT	CASSPQGGPGNTIYF
TRBV4-3	.	.	TRBJ1-1	TGCGCCAGCAGCCTAGCTTGGGGGGAGAAAACTGAAGCTTTCTTT	CASSLAWGEKTEAFF
TRBV27	.	few	TRBJ1-5	TGTGCCAGCAGTTTAAAGGGTTTTCAGCCCCAGCATTTT	CASSLKGFQPQHF
TRBV19	TRBD2	.	TRBJ2-7	TGTGCCAGTAGTATTGGACGTAGCGGGGGGAGAAACGAGCAGTACTTC	CASSIGRSGGRNEQYF
TRBV29-1	TRBD1	many	TRBJ2-7	TGCAGCGTGAAGAACAGGGGGAGCTCCTACGAGCAGTACTTC	CSVKNRGSSYEQYF
TRBV27	.	.	TRBJ1-1	TGTGCCAGCAGTTCAGAGGGGGGGACTATGAACACTGAAGCTTTCTTT	CASSSEGGTMNTEAFF
TRBV3-1	.	.	TRBJ2-2	TGTGCCACCCTGGACACCGGGGAGCTGTTTTTT	CATLDTGELFF
TRBV29-1	.	.	TRBJ1-1	TGCAGCGCCGAGGGAGCTGAAGCTTTCTTT	CSAEGAEAFF
TRBV6-2/TRBV6-3	.	few	TRBJ2-5	TGTGCCAGCAGTTCGATCCACAGGGAAGGGAGAGAGACCCAGTACTTC	CASSSIHREGRETQYF
TRBV28	.	many	TRBJ1-4	TGTGCCAGCAGTTCTAGCACTTGGGAAAAACTGTTTTTT	CASSSSTWEKLFF
TRBV7-8	TRBD2	.	TRBJ2-4	TGTGCCAGCAGCTTAGCCGGGACTAGCGGCAAAAACATTCAGTACTTC	CASSLAGTSGKNIQYF
TRBV29-1	TRBD1	many	TRBJ1-4	TGCAGCGTAAAAGAGGGGGCAGGTGGTGAAAAACTGTTTTTT	CSVKEGAGGEKLFF
TRBV20-1	TRBD2	once	TRBJ2-1	TGCAGTGCTAGAGAAGGGAATAGCGGGGGTGGTTACAATGAGCAGTTCTTC	CSAREGNSGGGYNEQFF
TRBV10-3	.	.	TRBJ2-3	TGTGCCATCAGTGAGTCGGTAACACGCACAGATACGCAGTATTTT	CAISESVTRTDTQYF
TRBV7-2	.	.	TRBJ1-1	TGTGCCAGCAGCCAGGACGGAGGCACTGAAGCTTTCTTT	CASSQDGGTEAFF
TRBV20-1	TRBD1	.	TRBJ2-7	TGCAGTGCAATGGGACAGACGGGCGAGCAGTACTTC	CSAMGQTGEQYF
TRBV4-1	.	.	TRBJ1-4	TGCGCCAGCAGCCTCCTCGGATCTGGGGGTGAAAAACTGTTTTTT	CASSLLGSGGEKLFF
TRBV7-2	.	few	TRBJ2-7	TGTGCCAGCAACTTAGCTTTCGGACCTTACTACGAGCAGTACTTC	CASNLAFGPYYEQYF
TRBV18	.	.	TRBJ1-1	TGTGCCAGCTCACCTCTCCTACTCTCCATGAACACTGAAGCTTTCTTT	CASSPLLLSMNTEAFF
TRBV27	TRBD1	.	TRBJ1-6	TGTGCCAGCAGTCCAAAGGACAGGGACAATTCACCCCTCCACTTT	CASSPKDRDNSPLHF
TRBV7-7	TRBD2	.	TRBJ2-7	TGTGCCACCCGGGACTATAGAGACGAGCAGTACTTC	CATRDYRDEQYF
TRBV12-3/TRBV12-4	.	once	TRBJ2-7	TGTGCCAGCAGTTCCGCAGCCACCTACGAGCAGTACTTC	CASSSAATYEQYF
TRBV7-2	.	few	TRBJ2-1	TGTGCCAGCAGCTTAAGTGGACGCTCCTACAATGAGCAGTTCTTC	CASSLSGRSYNEQFF
TRBV3-1	.	.	TRBJ1-1	TGTGCCAGCAGCCAAGATGTCCAGATCTTGAGGACTGAAGCTTTCTTT	CASSQDVQILRTEAFF
TRBV5-5	.	.	TRBJ2-7	TGTGCCAGCAGCTTGGAGGGAGGGGGGACCTACGAGCAGTACTTC	CASSLEGGGTYEQYF
TRBV20-1	TRBD2	.	TRBJ2-3	TGCAGTGCTCAAACCGGGACTAGCGGGTCCTTCCCCACAGATACGCAGTATTTT	CSAQTGTSGSFPTDTQYF
TRBV7-9	.	few	TRBJ2-3	TGTGCCAGCAGGAATTCAGGCACAGATACGCAGTATTTT	CASRNSGTDTQYF
TRBV12-3/TRBV12-4	TRBD1	.	TRBJ2-5	TGTGCCAGCGAAAATCGACAGGGATCGTTATTCGAGACCCAGTACTTC	CASENRQGSLFETQYF
TRBV4-3	.	few	TRBJ2-1	TGCGCCAGCAGCCAAGATGGCAGGTACAATGAGCAGTTCTTC	CASSQDGRYNEQFF
TRBV20-1	TRBD2	few	TRBJ2-3	TGCAGTGCTAAACTAGCGGGGGGCACAGATACGCAGTATTTT	CSAKLAGGTDTQYF
TRBV6-4	.	once	TRBJ1-1	TGTGCCAGCAGTTATTCCCAGCAGAGCACTGAAGCTTTCTTT	CASSYSQQSTEAFF
TRBV20-1	.	.	TRBJ1-4	TGCAGTGCTACGGGCGGGGCCTCGACCGAAAAACTGTTTTTT	CSATGGASTEKLFF
TRBV2	.	.	TRBJ1-2	TGTGCCAGCACTGAAATCCGGGTGTGGTATGGCTACACCTTC	CASTEIRVWYGYTF
TRBV7-9	.	.	TRBJ2-2	TGTGCCAGCAGCGGAAGTGGGTCCAACACCGGGGAGCTGTTTTTT	CASSGSGSNTGELFF
TRBV5-5	.	many	TRBJ1-5	TGTGCCAGCAGCTTGCGGGGGACGGGCAATCAGCCCCAGCATTTT	CASSLRGTGNQPQHF
TRBV20-1	TRBD1	few	TRBJ2-7	TGCAGTGCTACCTACGACAGGGACGACGAGCAGTACTTC	CSATYDRDDEQYF
TRBV4-2	.	.	TRBJ1-4	TGTGCCAGCAGCCAAGGGGACGCTAATGAAAAACTGTTTTTT	CASSQGDANEKLFF
TRBV11-3	.	.	TRBJ2-5	TGTGCCAGCAGTTTAGATCGAGACCCGATGGGAGAGACCCAGTACTTC	CASSLDRDPMGETQYF
TRBV7-2	.	few	TRBJ2-1	TGTGCCAGCAGCTTAAACAGCCTCAGCTCCTACAATGAGCAGTTCTTC	CASSLNSLSSYNEQFF
TRBV20-1	.	few	TRBJ1-4	TGCAGTGCTAGAGAAACCCCGGCTAATGAAAAACTGTTTTTT	CSARETPANEKLFF
TRBV18	.	.	TRBJ2-7	TGTGCCAGCTCACGACCGACAGAGTCCTACGAGCAGTACTTC	CASSRPTESYEQYF
TRBV5-1	TRBD1	many	TRBJ1-4	TGCGCCAGCAGCTTGGTGGGGACAGCGAAACTGTTTTTT	CASSLVGTAKLFF
TRBV5-1	TRBD1	few	TRBJ1-2	TGCGCCAGCAGCCCTGGACAGGGAGATAACTATGGCTACACCTTC	CASSPGQGDNYGYTF
TRBV20-1	TRBD2	.	TRBJ2-3	TGCAGTGCCCGGAGGGTAGCGGGTCCAACAGATACGCAGTATTTT	CSARRVAGPTDTQYF
TRBV7-2	TRBD2	many	TRBJ2-1	TGTGCCAGCAGTTTTTCTAGCGGGGAGTACAATGAGCAGTTCTTC	CASSFSSGEYNEQFF
TRBV7-9	.	.	TRBJ1-6	TGTGCCAGCAGCTTCGGTGGAGGGGGTGATTCACCCCTCCACTTT	CASSFGGGGDSPLHF
TRBV7-9	.	.	TRBJ1-1	TGTGCCAGCAGCTTAGATGGGGGGTTTCAAGCTTTCTTT	CASSLDGGFQAFF
TRBV6-5	TRBD1	few	TRBJ1-2	TGTGCCAGCAGTTACCGTACAGGGGCTTGGGGCTACACCTTC	CASSYRTGAWGYTF
TRBV7-2	.	.	TRBJ2-1	TGTGCCAGCAGCTTAAAGTCCTACAATGAGCAGTTCTTC	CASSLKSYNEQFF
TRBV7-2	.	once	TRBJ2-3	TGTGCCAGCAGCTTTGGGCTGCCCGCGGGCACAGATACGCAGTATTTT	CASSFGLPAGTDTQYF
TRBV6-5	TRBD1	.	TRBJ2-4	TGTGCCAGCAGTTCCTTGGACAGGGGACGAAACATTCAGTACTTC	CASSSLDRGRNIQYF
TRBV13	TRBD1	.	TRBJ1-1	TGTGCCAGCAGCTCGTCTGACAGGGCGCCTGAAGCTTTCTTT	CASSSSDRAPEAFF
TRBV29-1	TRBD1	.	TRBJ1-1	TGCAGCGTTGAGGGACAGGGGCCCTACACTGAAGCTTTCTTT	CSVEGQGPYTEAFF